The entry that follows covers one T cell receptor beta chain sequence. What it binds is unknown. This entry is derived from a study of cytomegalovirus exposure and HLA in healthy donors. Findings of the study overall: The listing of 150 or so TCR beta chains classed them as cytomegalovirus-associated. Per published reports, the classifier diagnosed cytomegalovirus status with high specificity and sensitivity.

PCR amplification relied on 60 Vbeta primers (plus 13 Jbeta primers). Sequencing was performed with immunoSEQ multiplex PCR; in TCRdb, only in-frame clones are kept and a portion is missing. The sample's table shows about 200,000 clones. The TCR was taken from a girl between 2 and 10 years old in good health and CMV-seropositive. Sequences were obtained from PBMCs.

CDR3 in DNA: TGTGCCAGCAGCTTCCGGGGGGCTCCTTACAATGAGCAGTTCTTC. Amino acid sequence: CASSFRGAPYNEQFF. The J gene is TRBJ2-1, the V gene TRBV7-3; maybe TRBD2 (7 bases). With 3 bases removed from V and 4 bases from J, the gap between germline ends came to 13 bases. The length of the CDR3 is 15 residues. Per the germline V gene, CDR1 is SGHTA and CDR2 is FQGTGA.